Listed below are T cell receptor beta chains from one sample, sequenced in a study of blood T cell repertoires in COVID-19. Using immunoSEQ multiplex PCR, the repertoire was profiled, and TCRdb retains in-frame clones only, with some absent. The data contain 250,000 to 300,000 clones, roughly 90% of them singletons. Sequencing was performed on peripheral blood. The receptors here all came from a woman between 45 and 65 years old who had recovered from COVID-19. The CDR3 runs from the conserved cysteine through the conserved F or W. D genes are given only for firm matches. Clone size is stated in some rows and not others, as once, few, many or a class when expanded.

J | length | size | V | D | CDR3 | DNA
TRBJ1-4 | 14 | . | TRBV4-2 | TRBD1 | CASSLGQGNEKLFF | TGTGCCAGCAGCCTGGGACAGGGAAATGAAAAACTGTTTTTT
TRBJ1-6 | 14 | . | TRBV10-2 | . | CASSESGRNSPLHF | TGCGCCAGCAGTGAGTCGGGGAGGAATTCACCCCTCCACTTT
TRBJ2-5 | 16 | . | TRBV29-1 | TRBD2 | CSVEDPLAGGQETQYF | TGCAGCGTTGAAGATCCCCTAGCGGGAGGGCAAGAGACCCAGTACTTC
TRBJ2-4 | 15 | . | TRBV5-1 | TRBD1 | CASSLRGGTGKDQYF | TGCGCCAGCAGCTTGAGAGGCGGGACAGGGAAGGATCAGTACTTC
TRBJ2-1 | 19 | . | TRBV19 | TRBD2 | CASSVSGQALAGWDNEQFF | TGTGCCAGTAGTGTGTCGGGACAGGCACTAGCGGGATGGGACAATGAGCAGTTCTTC
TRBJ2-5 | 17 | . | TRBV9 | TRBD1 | CASSEKTTGTGRETQYF | TGTGCCAGCAGCGAGAAGACCACCGGGACAGGGCGGGAGACCCAGTACTTC
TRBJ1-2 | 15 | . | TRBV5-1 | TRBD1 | CASSYGTGPNYGYTF | TGCGCCAGCAGCTACGGGACAGGGCCTAACTATGGCTACACCTTC
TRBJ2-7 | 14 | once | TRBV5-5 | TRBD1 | CASRRPGTGDEQYF | TGTGCCAGCAGGAGACCCGGGACAGGGGACGAGCAGTACTTC
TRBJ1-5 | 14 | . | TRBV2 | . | CASKGRGGDQPQHF | TGTGCCAGCAAAGGGAGGGGAGGGGATCAGCCCCAGCATTTT
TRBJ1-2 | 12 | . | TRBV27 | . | CASPTGFYGYTF | TGTGCCAGCCCTACGGGGTTCTATGGCTACACCTTC
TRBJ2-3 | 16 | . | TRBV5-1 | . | CASSLVGGEVADTQYF | TGCGCCAGCAGCTTGGTTGGCGGGGAGGTCGCAGATACGCAGTATTTT
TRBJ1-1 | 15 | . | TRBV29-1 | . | CSVEDGGVIGTEAFF | TGCAGCGTTGAAGACGGCGGGGTCATAGGGACTGAAGCTTTCTTT
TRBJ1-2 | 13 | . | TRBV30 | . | CAESPRSNYGYTF | TGTGCCGAAAGTCCCCGGAGTAACTATGGCTACACCTTC
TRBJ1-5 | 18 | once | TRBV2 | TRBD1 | CASSGPKTGTYSNQPQHF | TGTGCCAGCTCAGGTCCGAAGACAGGGACGTATAGCAATCAGCCCCAGCATTTT
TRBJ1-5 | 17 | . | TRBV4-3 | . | CASSQDLGGDSNQPQHF | TGCGCCAGCAGCCAAGATCTCGGCGGCGATAGCAATCAGCCCCAGCATTTT
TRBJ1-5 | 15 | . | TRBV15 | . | CATSGSPGQIKPQHF | TGTGCCACCAGCGGAAGTCCGGGACAAATTAAGCCCCAGCATTTT
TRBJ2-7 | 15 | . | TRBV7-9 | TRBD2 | CASSLAALRGGEQYF | TGTGCCAGCAGCTTAGCGGCTCTTCGGGGGGGCGAGCAGTACTTC
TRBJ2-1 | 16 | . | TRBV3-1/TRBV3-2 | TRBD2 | CASSYRVAGGYNEQFF | TGTGCCAGCAGCTACCGCGTAGCGGGAGGTTACAATGAGCAGTTCTTC
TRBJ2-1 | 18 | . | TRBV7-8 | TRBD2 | CASSLAAVRGSSYNEQFF | TGTGCCAGCAGCTTAGCTGCGGTGCGGGGGAGCTCCTACAATGAGCAGTTCTTC
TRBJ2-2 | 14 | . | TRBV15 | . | CATSRQGLTGELFF | TGTGCCACCAGCAGACAGGGTTTGACCGGGGAGCTGTTTTTT
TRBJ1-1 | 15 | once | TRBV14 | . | CASSLSDRWNTEAFF | TGTGCCAGCAGCCTTTCCGACAGGTGGAACACTGAAGCTTTCTTT
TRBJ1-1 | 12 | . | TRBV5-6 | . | CASSLVSGEAFF | TGTGCCAGCAGCTTGGTATCAGGGGAAGCTTTCTTT
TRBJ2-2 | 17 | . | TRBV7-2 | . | CASRSSPGLTATGELFF | TGTGCCAGCAGGTCCTCTCCGGGACTTACTGCGACCGGGGAGCTGTTTTTT
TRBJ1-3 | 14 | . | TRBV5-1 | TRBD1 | CASRNTGAGNTIYF | TGCGCCAGCAGGAATACAGGGGCTGGAAACACCATATATTTT
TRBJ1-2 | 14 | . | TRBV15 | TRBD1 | CATMMTGDLYGYTF | TGTGCCACCATGATGACAGGGGATTTATATGGCTACACCTTC
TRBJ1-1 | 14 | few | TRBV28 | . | CASRETGLNTEAFF | TGTGCCAGCAGAGAGACAGGCCTGAACACTGAAGCTTTCTTT
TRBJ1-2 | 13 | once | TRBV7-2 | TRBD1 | CASSLDRVRGYTF | TGTGCCAGCAGCCTAGACAGGGTTCGTGGCTACACCTTC
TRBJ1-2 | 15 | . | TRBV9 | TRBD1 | CASSVGGGLNYGYTF | TGTGCCAGCAGCGTAGGAGGGGGCCTTAACTATGGCTACACCTTC
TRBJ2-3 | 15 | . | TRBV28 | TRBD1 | CASSSTGGGTDTQYF | TGTGCCAGCAGTTCCACAGGGGGAGGCACAGATACGCAGTATTTT
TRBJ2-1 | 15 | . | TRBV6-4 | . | CASSGGVVLDNEQFF | TGTGCCAGCAGTGGGGGGGTGGTGCTCGACAATGAGCAGTTCTTC
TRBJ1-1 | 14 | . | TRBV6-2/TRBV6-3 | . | CASSYGPIGTEAFF | TGTGCCAGCAGTTATGGGCCAATCGGCACTGAAGCTTTCTTT
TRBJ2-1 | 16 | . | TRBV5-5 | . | CASSFVEPHPNNEQFF | TGTGCCAGCAGCTTCGTAGAGCCTCACCCAAACAATGAGCAGTTCTTC
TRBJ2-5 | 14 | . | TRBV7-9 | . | CASSLVQGRETQYF | TGTGCCAGCAGCTTAGTGCAGGGTAGAGAGACCCAGTACTTC
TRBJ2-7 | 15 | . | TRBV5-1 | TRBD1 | CASSLLFQGVYEQYF | TGCGCCAGCAGCTTGCTCTTCCAGGGGGTATACGAGCAGTACTTC
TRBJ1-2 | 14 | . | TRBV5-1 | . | CASSLGGAGYGYTF | TGCGCCAGCAGCTTGGGAGGCGCCGGGTACGGCTACACCTTC
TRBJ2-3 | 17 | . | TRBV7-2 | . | CASSLVGQGISTDTQYF | TGTGCCAGCAGCTTAGTGGGTCAGGGGATAAGCACAGATACGCAGTATTTT
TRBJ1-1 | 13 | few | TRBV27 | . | CASGVDRNTEAFF | TGTGCCAGTGGAGTAGACAGGAACACTGAAGCTTTCTTT
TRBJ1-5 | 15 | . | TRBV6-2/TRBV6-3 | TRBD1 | CASSHEYRGPQPQHF | TGTGCCAGCAGCCACGAATACAGGGGGCCTCAGCCCCAGCATTTT
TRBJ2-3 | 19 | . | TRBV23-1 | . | CASSQGTGGGPLGTDTQYF | TGCGCCAGCAGTCAGGGAACAGGGGGGGGTCCACTGGGCACAGATACGCAGTATTTT
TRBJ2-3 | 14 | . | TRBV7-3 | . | CASSKGRGADTQYF | TGTGCCAGCAGTAAGGGCCGGGGAGCAGATACGCAGTATTTT
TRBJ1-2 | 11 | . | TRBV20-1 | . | CSNRERHGYTF | TGCAGTAACAGGGAACGGCATGGCTACACCTTC
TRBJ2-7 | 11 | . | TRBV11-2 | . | CASSSRDEQYF | TGTGCCAGCAGCTCCAGGGACGAGCAGTACTTC
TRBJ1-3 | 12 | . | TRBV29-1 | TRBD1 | CSVLSSGTVSYF | TGCAGCGTTCTTTCTTCCGGGACAGTATCTTATTTT
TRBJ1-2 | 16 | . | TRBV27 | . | CASSLILFGAPYGYTF | TGTGCCAGCAGTTTAATTCTTTTTGGGGCACCTTATGGCTACACCTTC